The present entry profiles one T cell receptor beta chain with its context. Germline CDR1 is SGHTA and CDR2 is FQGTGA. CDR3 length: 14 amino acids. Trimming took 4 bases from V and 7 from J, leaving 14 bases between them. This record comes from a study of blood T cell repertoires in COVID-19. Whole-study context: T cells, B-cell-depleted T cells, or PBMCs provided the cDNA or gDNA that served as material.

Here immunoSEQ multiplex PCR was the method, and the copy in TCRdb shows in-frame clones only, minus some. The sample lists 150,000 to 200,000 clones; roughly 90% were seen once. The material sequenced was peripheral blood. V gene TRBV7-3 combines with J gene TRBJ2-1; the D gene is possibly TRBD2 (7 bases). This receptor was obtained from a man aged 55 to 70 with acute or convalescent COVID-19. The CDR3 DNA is TGTGCCAGCAGCTCCCTAGGGGGGGTGAATGAGCAGTTCTTC. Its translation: CASSSLGGVNEQFF. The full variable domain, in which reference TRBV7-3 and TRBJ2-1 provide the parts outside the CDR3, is GAGVSQTPSNKVTEKGKYVELRCDPISGHTALYWYRQSLGQGPEFLIYFQGTGAADDSGLPNDRFFAVRPEGSVSTLKIQRTERGDSAVYLCASSSLGGVNEQFFGPGTRLTVL.